This TCR beta chain derives from a study of T-cell memory formation after mild COVID-19. TCRdb independently ran MiXCR on the 5' RACE reads; one entry per CDR3 protein. Of under 450,000 distinct CDR3 sequences listed, about a quarter were seen once; the top ten hold about 12%. The CDR3 contains 18 residues. In germline, CDR1 is MNHNS, CDR2 SASEGT. V dropped 7 bases and J dropped 2; count of bases not matched to a gene: 13. The study's findings and limits: Mainly CM and EM harbored the contracting CD4+ clones; mainly EMRA harbored the CD8+ ones. Within pre-infection memory, some responding clones were found, suggesting cross-reactive memory joined.

As for this clonotype: Its antigen remains unidentified.

The rearrangement joins TRBV6-1 to TRBJ2-3; 12 bases are a match to TRBD2. Sequenced material: PBMCs or a T cell subset sorted from them (not recorded which). The clonotype comes from an adult woman who had mild COVID-19 (a few samples of this study predate the infection). Cell type and time point are not known. The CDR3 sequence is CASILPRTSGEITDTQYF. The CDR3 coding sequence is TGTGCCAGCATTCTACCTCGGACTAGCGGGGAAATCACAGATACGCAGTATTTT.